The 2 T cell receptor beta chains below all came from one sample that was sequenced in a study of cytomegalovirus exposure and HLA in healthy donors. With 60 Vbeta and 13 Jbeta primers, the PCR was carried out. The table came from immunoSEQ multiplex PCR; TCRdb's copy has only in-frame clones and leaves some out. The sample includes approximately 150,000 clones, about four fifths of them seen just once. Sequencing input: PBMCs. These receptors all come from a man in his forties in good health and CMV-seronegative.

V gene TRBV27 combines with J gene TRBJ2-3; 7 nucleotides agree with TRBD1. The CDR3 extends over 16 amino acids. Germline trimming cut 2 bases from V and 6 bases from J; bases unmatched to any gene: 11. CDR1 MNHEY and CDR2 SMNVEV come from the germline V gene (reference sequence). CDR3 DNA: TGTGCCAGCAGTTTAAACAGGGGACCTATAGGGGATACGCAGTATTTT. Protein product: CASSLNRGPIGDTQYF.

This clone was seen only a few times. This chain connects TRBV19 to TRBJ1-2, with TRBD1 matching over 11 bases. Trimming took 7 bases from V and 7 from J; bases not matched to a gene: 14. The CDR3 has 16 residues. Germline CDR1 and CDR2: LNHDA and SQIVND (reference sequence). Here the CDR3 DNA reads TGTGCCAGTAAAACCTCTGCCCCCGGGACAGGGGGTGGCTACACCTTC. The encoded protein is CASKTSAPGTGGGYTF.